This TCR beta chain is from a study of cytomegalovirus exposure and HLA in healthy donors. It was with 60 Vbeta and 13 Jbeta primers that the PCR ran. Assay: immunoSEQ multiplex PCR; the TCRdb copy retains only in-frame clones and omits some. The sample lists roughly 120,000 clones, around 74% occurring once. The source of this sequence is a man aged 55 to 69 in good health and CMV-seropositive. Sequenced sample: PBMCs.

In nucleotides, the CDR3 is TGCGCCAGCAGCGTGGGACTAGCGGGAGGGCCAGCCCGAAGAAATGAGCAGTTCTTC. Protein: CASSVGLAGGPARRNEQFF. The chain carries TRBV5-1 and TRBJ2-1, with 16 positions matching TRBD2. The CDR3 loop spans 19 amino acids. V lost 4 bases and J lost 7; bases outside the gene matches: 14. CDR1 is SGHRS and CDR2 is YFSETQ in the germline V gene.